These 2 T cell receptor beta chains were sequenced from one sample in a study of blood T cell repertoires in COVID-19. Data came from immunoSEQ multiplex PCR; TCRdb stores just in-frame clones and leaves some out. The sample shows approximately 76,000 clones, 90% to 95% of them seen only once. Sequencing input: peripheral blood. The receptors were gathered from a human donor in a cohort sampled during active COVID-19.

The chain couples TRBV9 to TRBJ1-3, with D tentatively TRBD1 (5 bases). This CDR3 has 16 residues. CDR1 and CDR2 from the germline V gene are SGDLS and YYNGEE. V was shortened by 1 base and J by 3 bases, with 14 bases between the two germline ends. CDR3 nucleotides: TGTGCCAGCAGCGTACTTGCAGGGTCAAGTGGAAACACCATATATTTT. Translation: CASSVLAGSSGNTIYF. The whole variable domain, filled in from reference TRBV9 and TRBJ1-3, reads DSGVTQTPKHLITATGQRVTLRCSPRSGDLSVYWYQQSLDQGLQFLIQYYNGEERAKGNILERFSAQQFPDLHSELNLSSLELGDSALYFCASSVLAGSSGNTIYFGEGSWLTVV.

The chain uses TRBV25-1 and TRBJ2-7; 7 bases fit TRBD1. Germline V CDR1 and CDR2: MGHDK, SYGVNS. V gave up 0 bases and J gave up 6 bases; unmatched junction bases: 11. The CDR3 consists of 16 residues. This chain's CDR3 is CASSEYQKQGHGEQYF. The CDR3 DNA sequence: TGTGCCAGCAGTGAATATCAAAAACAGGGGCATGGCGAGCAGTACTTC.